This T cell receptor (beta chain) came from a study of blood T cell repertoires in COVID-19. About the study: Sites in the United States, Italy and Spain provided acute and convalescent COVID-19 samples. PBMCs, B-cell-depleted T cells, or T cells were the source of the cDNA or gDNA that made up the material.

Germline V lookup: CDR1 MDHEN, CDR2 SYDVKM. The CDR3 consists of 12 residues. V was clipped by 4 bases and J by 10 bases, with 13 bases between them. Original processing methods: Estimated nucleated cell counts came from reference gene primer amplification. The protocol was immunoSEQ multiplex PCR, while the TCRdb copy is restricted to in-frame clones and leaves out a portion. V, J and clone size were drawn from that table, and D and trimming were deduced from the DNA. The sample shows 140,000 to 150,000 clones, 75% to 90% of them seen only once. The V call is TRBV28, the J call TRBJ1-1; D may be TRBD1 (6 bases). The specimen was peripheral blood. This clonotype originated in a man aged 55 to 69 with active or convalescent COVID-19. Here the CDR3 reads CASSSTTGIAFF. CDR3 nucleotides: TGTGCCAGCAGTTCGACGACAGGTATAGCTTTCTTT.